These 13 T cell receptor beta chains were all obtained from the same sample, sequenced in a study of blood T cell repertoires in COVID-19. The table came from immunoSEQ multiplex PCR; TCRdb's copy has only in-frame clones and leaves some out. The repertoire includes roughly 400,000 clones, approximately 90% of them detected once, and 0.86% sits in the top ten. Sequences were obtained from PBMCs or T cells enriched from blood (not recorded which). All receptors come from a woman in her thirties or forties who had been exposed to COVID-19.

This chain joins TRBV19 and TRBJ1-1, with 8 bases identical to TRBD1. Per the germline V gene, CDR1 is LNHDA and CDR2 is SQIVND (reference sequence). The CDR3 has 17 residues. J lost 4 bases, V lost 0 bases, and 10 bases had no gene match. In nucleotides, the CDR3 is TGTGCCAGTAGTATAGATCTGCAGGGGGCAATCGCCACTGAAGCTTTCTTT. It specifies CASSIDLQGAIATEAFF.

J is TRBJ2-1 and V is TRBV18; D might be TRBD1 (6 bases). The CDR3 extends over 15 amino acids. V dropped 0 bases and J dropped 4 bases, with 10 bases sitting between them. Germline lookup yields CDR1 KGHSH and CDR2 LQKENI. The CDR3 sequence is CASSPPGAHYNEQFF. The CDR3 nucleotides are TGTGCCAGCTCACCACCGGGGGCCCATTACAATGAGCAGTTCTTC.

This rearrangement joins TRBV6-6 to TRBJ2-2; 10 positions agree with TRBD2. Germline trimming cut 6 bases from V and 0 bases from J; bases unmatched to any gene: 16. The CDR3 has 20 residues. Germline-derived CDR1 and CDR2 are MNHNY and SVGAGI (reference sequence). The CDR3 protein is CASSRPAQGSGGPNTGELFF. The CDR3 DNA is TGTGCCAGCAGCCGACCCGCCCAGGGTAGCGGGGGGCCGAACACCGGGGAGCTGTTTTTT.

The gene calls are TRBV27 and TRBJ2-1; 11 bases match TRBD2. Germline lookup yields CDR1 MNHEY and CDR2 SMNVEV (reference sequence). CDR3 size: 17 residues. V shed 2 bases and J 4 bases; nucleotides not matched to a gene: 7. The CDR3 sequence: CASSLVETSGIYNEQFF. The CDR3 DNA reads as TGTGCCAGCAGTTTAGTCGAGACTAGCGGGATTTACAATGAGCAGTTCTTC.

In its sample, this clone was seen once. J is TRBJ1-2 and V is TRBV29-1; the D is unclear. The CDR3 length is 14 residues. Trimming pared 4 bases from V and 5 bases from J, leaving 17 bases between. The germline V gene encodes CDR1 SQVTM and CDR2 ANQGSEA. The CDR3 DNA reads as TGCAGCGTTGTGGAACCGAGTCCGACTTATGGCTACACCTTC. It encodes CSVVEPSPTYGYTF.

V is TRBV19 and J is TRBJ1-1, with D possibly TRBD1 on 5 matching bases. Trimming removed 3 bases at V and 4 bases at J, with 9 bases between. Germline assignment: CDR1 LNHDA and CDR2 SQIVND (reference sequence). CDR3 length: 13 residues. The CDR3 DNA is TGTGCCAGTAGTATGCTGGGACTCACTGAAGCTTTCTTT. It codes for CASSMLGLTEAFF.

This chain uses TRBV11-3 with TRBJ2-3, with TRBD2 identical over 7 bases. V dropped 3 bases and J dropped 5; count of bases not matched to a gene: 11. CDR1 is SGHNT and CDR2 is YENEEA in the germline V gene. This CDR3 is 16 amino acids long. For the CDR3, the DNA is TGTGCCAGCAGCTTCGGGGGAGGGCTTAATCGAGATACGCAGTATTTT. It encodes CASSFGGGLNRDTQYF. Combining the CDR3 with reference TRBV11-3 and TRBJ2-3 gives the whole variable domain EAGVVQSPRYKIIEKKQPVAFWCNPISGHNTLYWYLQNLGQGPELLIRYENEEAVDDSQLPKDRFSAERLKGVDSTLKIQPAELGDSAVYLCASSFGGGLNRDTQYFGPGTRLTVL.

V and J are TRBV5-1 and TRBJ2-7; 10 nucleotides match TRBD1. The CDR3 runs 16 residues. The germline V gene has CDR1 SGHRS and CDR2 YFSETQ. Trimming cost V 1 base and J 2 bases; bases outside gene matches: 6. The CDR3 loop is CASSLTPGQGTYEQYF. CDR3 nucleotide sequence: TGCGCCAGCAGCTTGACTCCGGGACAGGGGACCTACGAGCAGTACTTC.

The chain joins TRBV19 to TRBJ1-2; possible D gene TRBD1, 5 bases. Germline V CDR1 and CDR2: LNHDA, SQIVND (reference sequence). Trimming shortened V by 3 bases and J by 7 bases, and 15 bases separated the two germline ends. The CDR3 totals 14 residues. In DNA, the CDR3 is TGTGCCAGTAGTATGAAACTGTTTCAGGGTGGCTACACCTTC. Residues: CASSMKLFQGGYTF.

The rearrangement links TRBV12-5 to TRBJ1-1; TRBD1 matches 8 bases. CDR1 is LGHNT, CDR2 FRNRAP, per germline. V lost 1 base, J lost 1 base, and 8 bases stayed unmatched. The CDR3 extends over 17 amino acids. The CDR3 region is CASGLAPRTGPNTEAFF. The CDR3, as DNA: TGTGCTAGTGGTTTGGCTCCCAGGACAGGGCCGAACACTGAAGCTTTCTTT.

The V call is TRBV5-4, the J call TRBJ2-3, with 9 bases lining up with TRBD1. The germline gives CDR1 SGHNT, CDR2 YYREEE (reference sequence). The CDR3 has 15 residues. Trimming removed 2 bases from V and 4 bases from J; junction bases left unmatched: 5. CDR3 residues: CASSLQGARADTQYF. The DNA for the CDR3 is TGTGCCAGCAGCTTACAGGGGGCTCGGGCAGATACGCAGTATTTT.

The chain combines TRBV4-1 with TRBJ2-5, with TRBD2 matching 8 bases. J lost 4 bases, V lost 2 bases, and 6 bases had no gene match. CDR1 and CDR2 (germline): MGHRA, YSYEKL. CDR3 length equals 15 residues. The CDR3 protein is CASSQHDLAGETQYF. The CDR3 nucleotides read TGCGCCAGCAGCCAACATGACCTAGCGGGAGAGACCCAGTACTTC.

The chain couples TRBV6-2 or TRBV6-3 to TRBJ1-5; no firm D call. CDR1 is MNHEY and CDR2 is SVGEGT in the germline V gene. The V and J ends lost 0 bases and 4 bases respectively, with 7 bases between them. CDR3 size: 14 residues. CDR3: CASSYSSRNQPQHF. In DNA, the CDR3 is TGTGCCAGCAGTTACTCGAGCAGGAATCAGCCCCAGCATTTT.